This T cell receptor (beta chain) was captured in a study of T cell repertoires in ileal Crohn's disease. Study-wide context: Thiopurines (around 11) or anti-TNF agents (approximately 20) were given postoperatively to about half. General study findings and limits: All patients with clonality above 26.8% had endoscopic recurrence.

Of note for this clone: The antigen is not known.

Between the trimmed V and J ends, which lost 1 base and 2 bases, there was a span of 12 bases. The germline gives CDR1 LNHDA, CDR2 SQIVND (reference sequence). The CDR3 is 16 residues long. Time point of the sample: neoterminal ileum biopsy at postoperative endoscopy, about 6 months after surgery. Method: immunoSEQ multiplex PCR; TCRdb's copy keeps in-frame clones and lacks some. The table has about 13,000 clones, 67% seen once. Sequenced input: ileal tissue. The chain carries TRBV19 and TRBJ2-1; D unresolved. This clonotype was obtained from an adult with Crohn's disease. The CDR3 DNA follows: TGTGCCAGTAGTATAGGGGCTAGGCAAACCTACAATGAGCAGTTCTTC. Its protein product is CASSIGARQTYNEQFF. The variable domain in full, with the rest retrieved from reference TRBV19 and TRBJ2-1, is DGGITQSPKYLFRKEGQNVTLSCEQNLNHDAMYWYRQDPGQGLRLIYYSQIVNDFQKGDIAEGYSVSREKKESFPLTVTSAQKNPTAFYLCASSIGARQTYNEQFFGPGTRLTVL.